Sequencing of this T cell receptor (beta chain) was carried out in a study of cytomegalovirus exposure and HLA in healthy donors (dated by TCRdb to 2016 to 2017). Regarding the study in general: An earlier analysis of more than 550 of the donors reported under 300 Gb of sequence data and 95 million to 120 million unique TCR beta sequences obtained from some 170 million T cells. In addition to the first cohort of 666 subjects, a separate validation cohort of 120 different subjects was used. In a later genetic analysis, genome-wide SNP genotypes for about 65% of the roughly 700 donors were used, and that subset was treated as a discovery cohort. Approximately 310 gigabases of sequencing data and approximately 84 million unique TCR sequences were included in an early release covering several hundred HLA-typed donors. An earlier analysis of more than 450 of the donors used high-throughput TCR beta sequencing to judge whether each TCR beta V gene segment behaved as functional or pseudogenic. All discovery cohort repertoires had been generated on a single sequencing platform. About five DR-DQ haplotypes were handled as single units for association and clustering because linkage in the cohort was strong. The study profiled the T cell repertoires of 666 subjects by immunosequencing and related them to cytomegalovirus serostatus. A later analysis re-analyzed previously published TCR beta repertoires from 650 to 800 donors and added high-resolution HLA genotyping to study TCR occurrence patterns. HLA typing included class I and class II loci at four-digit resolution. Alongside the repertoire data, information on donor age, sex, ethnicity and CMV serostatus was compiled. Among some 400 genotyped donors of the cohort, an average of around 250,000 unique TCR beta nucleotide sequences was sequenced per donor, of which about 18% were non-productive. Among the roughly 400 genotyped donors, 81% belonged to the genetic ancestry cluster associated with self-reported Caucasian donors. The study combined high-throughput TCR immunosequencing, statistical association of individual TCRs with disease status, and machine learning to predict cytomegalovirus infection status. In the later analysis, no new phenotypic data were used to find candidate immune exposures; instead, reliance was placed on TCR beta sequences and their occurrence across donors. Typing coverage varied by locus: roughly 629-640 donors for A, B, C, DRB1 and DQB1; approximately 560 for DQA1; more than 600 for DPA1; under 490 for DPB1. The aim of the study was to test whether cataloging public T cell receptors could identify signatures of past pathogen exposure. Results and caveats for the whole study, not just this receptor: At a false discovery rate of 0.05, a later analysis linked roughly 17,000 TCR beta sequences to specific HLA alleles. Presence/absence analyses assumed roughly uniform sequencing depth across donors, an assumption that may not hold. The authors suggested that the approach could potentially be extended to other disease states and immunological phenotypes. Some IMGT-functional V segments, including TRBV6-2 and TRBV6-3, could not be told apart with the 87-base-pair reads, so those segments were excluded. Assigning TCR associations to individual alleles was difficult when HLA alleles, especially DR and DQ, strongly co-occurred. A later analysis reported that several top co-occurrence clusters appeared linked to parvovirus B19, influenza, CMV and Epstein-Barr virus. In a later analysis, the rate of TCR association differed among HLA loci, with DRB1 alleles having the most associated TCRs and HLA-C alleles having the fewest. While some public TCRs were present in many individuals, most TCR sequences turned up only very rarely across donors. Linkage disequilibrium might explain the correlated functional status among segregating V segments, but an unknown experimental factor could not be excluded. CMV serostatus was the only immune exposure information available for the cohort. A cluster of highly shared sequence variants was judged likely to represent a technical artifact of the sequencing pipeline. A further reported finding was that TCR beta sequences accurately predicted the HLA-A and HLA-B alleles for most subjects in the first cohort. Because some donors lacked HLA typing at each locus, the association tests relied only on the typed subset. In this cohort, only TCR beta chains were sequenced, and detectable features were limited by the absence of alpha or paired-chain data. The earlier analysis of some 560 of the donors excluded around 17 rarely observed V segments, including chromosome 9 orphons, because counts were too low. The classifier was reported to diagnose cytomegalovirus status with high specificity and sensitivity in both the original and validation cohorts. In a later analysis, HLA-associated TCR beta chains were found to be more clonally expanded and to have lower generation probabilities than equally common non-associated chains. In an earlier analysis of about 600 of the donors, most TCR beta V segments appeared in productive rearrangements about 87% or about 30% of the time, broadly matching IMGT annotations. According to a later genetic analysis, donors in an Asian-associated ancestry cluster had fewer N-insertions in productive TCRs than the approximately 690-donor mean. An association between a missense DCLRE1C variant and V-gene and J-gene trimming of TCR beta chains was found in a later genetic analysis and replicated in an independent cohort. The study gave a list of 150 to 200 TCR beta chains associated with cytomegalovirus. Three of the identified cytomegalovirus-associated TCR beta chains were confirmed in vitro to be specific for cytomegalovirus antigens. In a later analysis, most CMV-associated TCR beta chains were found to appear HLA-restricted, with HLA associations seemingly driven largely by CMV exposure.

Libraries were prepared through the immunoSEQ multiplex PCR assay. For the multiplex PCR, a mixture combining 60 forward primers for TCR Vbeta segments and 13 reverse primers for TCR Jbeta segments was used. A multiplex PCR assay on genomic DNA amplified the CDR3 region of rearranged TCR beta genes. The Illumina HiSeq System was used to sequence the amplified TCR beta libraries as 87-base-pair reads. The original pipeline was this. A later analysis tallied approximately 87 million unique TCR beta chains across the 666 repertoires, and approximately 11 million of those chains were shared by two or more donors. Raw reads were error-corrected and collapsed into unique sequences by a nearest-neighbor algorithm in which closely related sequences were merged to remove PCR and sequencing errors. Alignment of CDR3 sequences to IMGT reference sequences was used to assign V, D and J gene segments. For a sequence to be retained, at least a six-nucleotide match to both a V gene segment and a J gene segment was required. Rearrangements were classified as productive when the CDR3 lacked stop codons and remained in frame with V and J, and all other rearrangements were classified as non-productive. Following IMGT convention, CDR3 was defined as the stretch from the second conserved V-encoded cysteine to the conserved J-encoded phenylalanine. In an earlier analysis of just under 600 of the donors, sequences lacking an unambiguous match to a single V gene segment were excluded. In an earlier analysis of 450 to 750 of the donors, a V segment was called functional when productive rearrangements were above 56.7%, and segregating when the standard deviation between donors exceeded 5%. A statistical classification framework was built for diagnosing cytomegalovirus status from the catalog of TCR beta chain sequences. V and J gene assignment, in a later analysis, came from comparing TCR nucleotide sequences with IMGT/GENE-DB human TR gene sequences. The TCRdist pipeline was used in a later analysis to assign CDR3 sequences and most-parsimonious VDJ recombination scenarios. In a later analysis, each TCR beta chain was defined by its CDR3 amino acid sequence together with its V-gene family, and reads without a unique V-gene family were excluded. In a later analysis, approximately 640 highly shared, low-generation-probability nucleotide sequences were removed to address suspected cross-contamination and a sequencing artifact. In a later analysis, a clonal expansion index was calculated for each public chain from normalized within-repertoire ranks of inferred template counts. In a later analysis, generation probabilities were computed using a VDJ recombination model fitted to out-of-frame rearrangements, and the results were checked against IGoR. A later analysis scored TCR-TCR, TCR-HLA and TCR-CMV co-occurrence with hypergeometric tests, applying a repertoire-size bias correction to TCR pairs. In a later analysis, false discovery rates were estimated by permuting HLA or CMV assignments 20 times. In a later analysis, co-occurring TCRs were grouped using DBSCAN, with TCRdist sequence similarity added in when clustering inside HLA-allele-positive subsets. For co-occurrence clustering, repertoires with fewer than 30,000 or more than 120,000 public chains were excluded, along with several repertoires with anomalous nucleotide sharing. TCRdb took this table from immuneACCESS and kept in-frame rearrangements with V and J called. Such tables lack part of the clones; where checked against another copy, unresolved V genes explain under half of the gap, and the rest is unexplained. The DNA gave D and trimming, while V, J and clone size come from that table. Across this sample there are about 62,000 clones, with roughly 86% seen only once. Jointly, the top ten make up about 1.5% of the sample.

The cohort comprised 550 to 700 healthy bone marrow donors. All cohort members were sampled while nominally healthy, although unrecorded immune exposures were likely present. The donor was CMV seronegative and was included in the group of about 400 seronegative cohort members. Every donor gave a peripheral blood sample, and the peripheral blood mononuclear cells from that sample were used for TCR beta sequencing. Genomic DNA was extracted from the blood cell samples with the Qiagen DNeasy Blood Extraction Kit. CDR1 SGHRS and CDR2 YFSETQ are derived from the germline V gene. Trimmed from V: 4 bases; trimmed from J: 6 bases; junction bases lacking a gene match: 10. The CDR3 starts with the cysteine, ends with the phenylalanine, and has 16 residues. The DNA shown is the 48-base CDR3, in frame from base 1. On this clone itself: There is no known antigen for this receptor. Base quality data are lacking; no much larger clone is found one base away.

The receptor was derived from a man aged 18 to 35 in good health and CMV-seronegative. Material for sequencing was PBMCs. The rearranged segments are TRBV5-1 and TRBJ2-3, with 11 central nucleotides matching TRBD1. The CDR3 has the sequence CASSPGGQGASDTQYF. The sequence in DNA is TGCGCCAGCAGCCCTGGTGGACAGGGGGCTTCCGATACGCAGTATTTT.